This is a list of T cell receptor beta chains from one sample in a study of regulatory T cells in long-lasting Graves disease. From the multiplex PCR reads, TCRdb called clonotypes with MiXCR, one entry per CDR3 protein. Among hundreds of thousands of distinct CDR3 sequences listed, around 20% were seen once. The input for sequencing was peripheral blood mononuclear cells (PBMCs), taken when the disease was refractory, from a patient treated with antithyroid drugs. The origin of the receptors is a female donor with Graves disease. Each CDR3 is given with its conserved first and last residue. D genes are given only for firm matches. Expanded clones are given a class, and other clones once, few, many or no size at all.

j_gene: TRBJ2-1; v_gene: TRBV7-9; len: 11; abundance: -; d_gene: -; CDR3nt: TGTGCCAGCAGCTTGGGCGGTCGTCGTTTCTTC; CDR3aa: CASSLGGRRFF
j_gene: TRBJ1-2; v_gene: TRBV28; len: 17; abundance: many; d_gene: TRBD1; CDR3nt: TGTGCCAGCAGTTCTCGGGACGCCGGTCGAGGGGGCCATGGCTACACCTTC; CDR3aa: CASSSRDAGRGGHGYTF
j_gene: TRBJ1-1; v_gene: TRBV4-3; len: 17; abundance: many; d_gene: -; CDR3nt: TGCGCCAGCAGCCAAGATTGGGCCGGGACTTGGAACACTGAAGCTTTCTTT; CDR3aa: CASSQDWAGTWNTEAFF
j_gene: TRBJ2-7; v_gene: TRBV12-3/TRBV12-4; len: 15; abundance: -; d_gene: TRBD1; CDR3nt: TGTGCCAGCAGTTTGAGGACAGGGGGCCCCTACGAGCAGTACTTC; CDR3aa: CASSLRTGGPYEQYF
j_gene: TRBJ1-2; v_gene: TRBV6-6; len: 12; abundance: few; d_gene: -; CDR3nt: TGTGCCAGCAGTTACTCGTCGGATGGCTACACCTTC; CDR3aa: CASSYSSDGYTF
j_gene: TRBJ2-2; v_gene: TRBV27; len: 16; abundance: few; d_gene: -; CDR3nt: TGTGCCAGCAGCCCCATCTGGCGAGAGAACACCGGGGAGCTGTTTTTT; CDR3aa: CASSPIWRENTGELFF
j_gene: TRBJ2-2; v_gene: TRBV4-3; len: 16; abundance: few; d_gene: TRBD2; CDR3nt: TGCGCCAGCAGCCCGGGACTAGCGGAACTGCACGGGGAGCTGTTTTTT; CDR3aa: CASSPGLAELHGELFF
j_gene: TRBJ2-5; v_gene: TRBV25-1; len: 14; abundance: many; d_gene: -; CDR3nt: TGTGCCAGCAGCACCCTTTGGACGGGCGGGACCCAGTACTTC; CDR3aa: CASSTLWTGGTQYF
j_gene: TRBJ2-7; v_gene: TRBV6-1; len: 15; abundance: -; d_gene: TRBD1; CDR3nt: TGTGCCACCGAGATGGGACAGGGGGCGTCCTACGAGCAGTACTTC; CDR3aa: CATEMGQGASYEQYF
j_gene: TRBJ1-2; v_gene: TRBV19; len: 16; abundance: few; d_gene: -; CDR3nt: TGTGCCAGTAGTATAGGACGACAAATCTTACCCTATGGCTACACCTTC; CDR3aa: CASSIGRQILPYGYTF
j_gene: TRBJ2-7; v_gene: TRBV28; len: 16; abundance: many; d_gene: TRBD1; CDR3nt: TGTGCCAGCAGTTTATTTGATCCGCAGGGGGCCTACGAGCAGTACTTC; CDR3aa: CASSLFDPQGAYEQYF
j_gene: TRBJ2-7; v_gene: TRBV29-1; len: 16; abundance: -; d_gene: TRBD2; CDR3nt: TGCAGCGCTGAAAGGGCTCGGGCTAGCGGGATCCACGAGCAGTACTTC; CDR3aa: CSAERARASGIHEQYF
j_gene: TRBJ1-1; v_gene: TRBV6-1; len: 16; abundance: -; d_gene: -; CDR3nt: TGTGCCAGCAGTGAATCGTGGGGGTCACTAGGTACTGAAGCTTTCTTT; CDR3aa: CASSESWGSLGTEAFF
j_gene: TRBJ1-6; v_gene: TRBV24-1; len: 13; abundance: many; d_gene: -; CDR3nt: TGTGCCACCAGTGGACGGCTAAATTCACCCCTCCACTTT; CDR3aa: CATSGRLNSPLHF
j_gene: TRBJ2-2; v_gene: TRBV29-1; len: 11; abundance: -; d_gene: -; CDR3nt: TGCAGCGCTGGAGGGGCCGGGGAGCTGTTTTTT; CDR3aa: CSAGGAGELFF
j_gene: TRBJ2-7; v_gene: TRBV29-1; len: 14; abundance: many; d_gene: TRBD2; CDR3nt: TGCAGCGTTGAAGCTCTGGCGGGAGGATACGAGCAGTACTTC; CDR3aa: CSVEALAGGYEQYF
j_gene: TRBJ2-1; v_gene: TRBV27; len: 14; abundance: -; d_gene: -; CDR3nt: TGTGCCAGCAGTTTAGGTTTCCCATACAATGAGCAGTTCTTC; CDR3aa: CASSLGFPYNEQFF
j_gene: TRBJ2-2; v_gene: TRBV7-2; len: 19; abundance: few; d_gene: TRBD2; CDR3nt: TGTGCCAGCAGCCGCCCCGGACTAGCGGGAGGGCCGCACACCGGGGAGCTGTTTTTT; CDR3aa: CASSRPGLAGGPHTGELFF
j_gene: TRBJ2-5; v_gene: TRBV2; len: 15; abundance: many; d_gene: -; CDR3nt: TGTGCCAGCAGGGCATCGCGCATTGGGCAAGAGACCCAGTACTTC; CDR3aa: CASRASRIGQETQYF
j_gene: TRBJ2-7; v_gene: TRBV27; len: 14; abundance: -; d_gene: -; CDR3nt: TGTGCCAGCAGTCCCGTGGGGGCTTCCTACGAGCAGTACTTC; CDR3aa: CASSPVGASYEQYF
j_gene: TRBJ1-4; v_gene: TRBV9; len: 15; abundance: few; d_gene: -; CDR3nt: TGTGCCAGCGGACTATCCGGGACGGGGAATGAAAAACTGTTTTTT; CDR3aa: CASGLSGTGNEKLFF
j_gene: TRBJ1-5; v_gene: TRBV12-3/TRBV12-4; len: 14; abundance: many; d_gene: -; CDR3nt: TGTGCCAGCAGTTTCGGCGGGAGCAATCAGCCCCAGCATTTT; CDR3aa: CASSFGGSNQPQHF
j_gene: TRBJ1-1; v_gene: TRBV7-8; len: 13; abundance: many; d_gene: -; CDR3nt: TGTGCCAGCAGCTTAGAATTGAACACTGAAGCTTTCTTT; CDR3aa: CASSLELNTEAFF
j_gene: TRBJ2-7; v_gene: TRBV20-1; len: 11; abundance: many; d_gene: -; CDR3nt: TGCAGTGTGTCTCAGGGCTACGAGCAGTACTTC; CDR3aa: CSVSQGYEQYF
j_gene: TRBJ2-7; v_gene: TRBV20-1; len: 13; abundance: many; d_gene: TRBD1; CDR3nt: TGCAGTGCTAGGTCACAGGGGGCGTACGAGCAGTACTTC; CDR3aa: CSARSQGAYEQYF
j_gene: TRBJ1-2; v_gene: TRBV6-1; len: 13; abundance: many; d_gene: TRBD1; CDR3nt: TGTGCCAGCAGTACCGGGACAGGATATGGCTACACCTTC; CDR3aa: CASSTGTGYGYTF
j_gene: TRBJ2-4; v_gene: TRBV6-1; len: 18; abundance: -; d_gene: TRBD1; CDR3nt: TGTGCCACTGCCGGGACAGGGGATTGGGACCTAGCCAAAAACATTCAGTACTTC; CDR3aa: CATAGTGDWDLAKNIQYF
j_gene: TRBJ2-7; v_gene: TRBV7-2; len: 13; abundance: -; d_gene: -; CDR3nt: TGTGCCAGCAGAGACGCCTGGACCTACGAGCAGTACTTC; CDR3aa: CASRDAWTYEQYF